This TCR beta chain was obtained from a study of blood T cell repertoires in COVID-19. Study-wide context: Samples came from the United States, Italy and Spain, spanning acute and convalescent COVID-19. T cells, B-cell-depleted T cells, or PBMCs provided the cDNA or gDNA that served as material.

Source study methods: It was from reference gene primer amplification that nucleated cell counts were estimated. Using immunoSEQ multiplex PCR, the repertoire was profiled, and TCRdb retains in-frame clones only, with some absent. That table is the source of V, J and clone size, and D and trimming were worked out from the DNA. The table shows 75,000 to 95,000 clones, with around four fifths occurring only once. Germline CDR1 MNHEY, CDR2 SVGEGT. The CDR3 covers 15 residues. V lost 3 bases and J lost 7; bases outside the gene matches: 8. Specimen: peripheral blood. This clonotype originated in a man aged 45-65 years with acute or convalescent COVID-19. This sequence joins TRBV6-2 or TRBV6-3 and TRBJ2-1; 8 nucleotides match TRBD1. For the CDR3, the DNA is TGTGCCAGCAGTTATCGCGGGACAGGCCATAATGAGCAGTTCTTC. Amino acid sequence: CASSYRGTGHNEQFF.